The source of this T cell receptor beta chain is a study of molecular identifiers for immune sequencing clone quantification. General study results and limits: Underestimation of highly expanded clone sizes could arise where identical TCR molecules share a barcode. Effector cells had over 98% of their molecules in clones above 20 RNA copies, while naive cells had under 1%.

In its sample, this clonotype was seen a few times. The antigen is unknown. Germline assignment: CDR1 SGDLS and CDR2 YYNGEE. The CDR3 has 15 residues. Unmatched junction bases numbered 8, after V lost 4 bases and J lost 7 bases. Making the bulk TCR libraries relied on previously described methods and listed TCR primers. TCRdb ran MiXCR on the PCR reads and lists one entry per CDR3 protein. The sample contains about 500,000 distinct CDR3 sequences, less than 30% of which appear only once. This rearrangement joins TRBV9 to TRBJ2-2; 9 nucleotides match TRBD1. This receptor was taken from a human donor in good health. Some libraries in this study had Jurkat cell RNA spiked in. The specimen sequenced was naive CD8+ T cells from blood, with Jurkat cell RNA spiked in. Specified subset: FACS-sorted CD8+CD4-CCR7+CD45RA+ naive T cells. The CDR3 nucleotides read TGTGCCAGCAGCTCCCCGGGACAGGGAATCGGGGAGCTGTTTTTT. Encoded protein: CASSSPGQGIGELFF.